This T cell receptor beta chain was found in a study of control samples from healthy donors and cancer patients. The CDR3 contains 13 residues. Germline CDR1 reads LGHDT; CDR2 reads YNNKEL (reference sequence). V dropped 2 bases and J dropped 4 bases, with 8 bases sitting between them. Clones were sequenced by immunoSEQ multiplex PCR, and TCRdb holds only the in-frame ones, with some missing. The table shows about 120,000 clones, with roughly 90% occurring only once. Source material: blood. The chain employs TRBV3-1 (or the pseudogene TRBV3-2) and TRBJ2-5, with D maybe TRBD2 (5 bases). The receptor's source is a man aged 50 to 59 in good health. The CDR3 sequence: CASSQWERETQYF. The CDR3 DNA reads as TGTGCCAGCAGCCAATGGGAGAGAGAGACCCAGTACTTC.